These 29 T cell receptor beta chains were sequenced from one sample in a study of blood T cell repertoires in COVID-19. Data came from immunoSEQ multiplex PCR; TCRdb stores just in-frame clones and leaves some out. Of a few hundred thousand clones listed, about 83% are singletons. Material: peripheral blood. Receptor source: a man aged 25-45 years who had recovered from COVID-19.

The V call is TRBV5-4, the J call TRBJ1-1, with TRBD1 as a possible D gene (6 bases). Germline values: CDR1 SGHNT, CDR2 YYREEE (reference sequence). With 4 bases removed from V and 3 bases from J, the gap between germline ends came to 22 bases. This CDR3 has 17 residues. The CDR3 DNA sequence: TGTGCCAGCAGCGCAGATGACACAGGGTTAGTTGACACTGAAGCTTTCTTT. It specifies CASSADDTGLVDTEAFF.

CDR3 coding DNA: TGTGCCAGCAGTTCCATTTCTGAAGCTTTCTTT. The encoded protein is CASSSISEAFF. This chain joins TRBV7-8 and TRBJ1-1; D is unresolved. The CDR3 sequence is 11 residues long. V was pared by 6 bases and J by 6 bases, with 8 bases between. In germline, CDR1 is SGHVS, CDR2 FQNEAQ.

This clone is termed medium-sized (0.01 to 0.1%). The V and J genes are TRBV2 and TRBJ1-3, with 9 bases fitting TRBD1. Trimming took 5 bases from V and 3 from J; bases not matched to a gene: 5. This CDR3 contains 15 residues. The V gene's germline CDR1 is SNHLY and CDR2 FYNNEI. The CDR3 DNA follows: TGTGCCAGCAGTCAACAGGGGGCTGGTGGAAACACCATATATTTT. This gives the protein CASSQQGAGGNTIYF.

This rearrangement joins TRBV13 to TRBJ2-3, with D possibly TRBD2 on 6 matching bases. The germline gives CDR1 PRHDT, CDR2 FYEKMQ (reference sequence). CDR3 length: 14 residues. Trimming left V 4 bases short and J 3 bases short, with 11 bases between. The CDR3 bases are TGTGCCAGCAGCTCTATCGCGGGAACAGATACGCAGTATTTT. Translated: CASSSIAGTDTQYF.

The chain uses TRBV7-8 and TRBJ1-1; D unclear. The germline gives CDR1 SGHVS, CDR2 FQNEAQ. V was shortened by 1 base and J by 5 bases, with 14 bases between the two germline ends. The CDR3 is made up of 15 amino acids. CDR3 loop: CASSLGQTLRTEAFF. CDR3 DNA sequence: TGTGCCAGCAGCTTAGGCCAAACCCTCAGGACTGAAGCTTTCTTT.

The chain couples TRBV11-2 to TRBJ1-1, with D maybe TRBD1 (6 bases). Germline loops: CDR1 SGHAT, CDR2 FQNNGV. CDR3 length: 15 amino acids. V lost 3 bases and J 2 bases, leaving 13 bases between the germline ends. This chain's CDR3 is CASSLAGQLNTEAFF. DNA for the CDR3: TGTGCCAGCAGCTTGGCAGGACAGCTAAACACTGAAGCTTTCTTT.

The gene calls are TRBV5-1 and TRBJ1-2; weak D call: TRBD1 (6 bases). CDR3 length equals 14 residues. The germline V gene encodes CDR1 SGHRS and CDR2 YFSETQ. V was clipped by 4 bases and J by 4 bases, with 14 bases between them. In DNA form, the CDR3 reads TGCGCCAGCAGCCTATTAACAGGGAGCTATGGCTACACCTTC. This codes for CASSLLTGSYGYTF.

This chain links TRBV3-1 (or the pseudogene TRBV3-2) with TRBJ1-1, with D perhaps TRBD1 (5 bases). Trimming stripped 4 bases from V and 4 bases from J, with 13 bases between. This CDR3 has 14 residues. From germline, CDR1 is LGHDT and CDR2 YNNKEL (reference sequence). The CDR3 sequence: CASSPPGRSTEAFF. For the CDR3, the DNA is TGTGCCAGCAGCCCGCCAGGGAGGTCCACTGAAGCTTTCTTT.

The rearrangement links TRBV18 to TRBJ2-5, with TRBD1 matching 9 bases. With 5 bases clipped from V and 2 bases from J, the junction kept 3 bases outside the gene matches. Per germline, CDR1 KGHSH and CDR2 LQKENI. The CDR3 is 14 amino acids. The CDR3 nucleotides are TGTGCCAGCTCATCACAGGGGGCTCAAGAGACCCAGTACTTC. Its protein product is CASSSQGAQETQYF.

The chain uses TRBV19 and TRBJ1-2; tentatively, D is TRBD1 (5 bases). The CDR3 is made up of 15 amino acids. V lost 1 base and J 2 bases, leaving 11 bases between the germline ends. CDR1 is LNHDA, CDR2 SQIVND, per germline (reference sequence). CDR3 nucleotides: TGTGCCAGTAGTATAGGGACACGGTCAAACTATGGCTACACCTTC. Residues: CASSIGTRSNYGYTF.

This sequence joins TRBV18 and TRBJ2-1; no reliable D call. Trimming took 3 bases from V and 9 from J, leaving 9 bases between them. This CDR3 is 12 amino acids long. In germline, CDR1 is KGHSH, CDR2 LQKENI. This CDR3 is CASSPTSGEQFF. In DNA form, the CDR3 reads TGTGCCAGCTCACCTACTTCAGGTGAGCAGTTCTTC. The full variable domain, completed using reference TRBV18 and TRBJ2-1, is NAGVMQNPRHLVRRRGQEARLRCSPMKGHSHVYWYRQLPEEGLKFMVYLQKENIIDESGMPKERFSAEFPKEGPSILRIQQVVRGDSAAYFCASSPTSGEQFFGPGTRLTVL.

The chain recombines TRBV28 with TRBJ1-2; the D is unclear. With 2 bases removed from V and 8 bases from J, the gap between germline ends came to 15 bases. CDR1 is MDHEN and CDR2 is SYDVKM in the germline V gene. The length of the CDR3 is 14 residues. DNA for the CDR3: TGTGCCAGCAGTTTAATGGGCACCCATATCGGCTACACCTTC. Its translation is CASSLMGTHIGYTF.

The chain combines TRBV6-5 with TRBJ2-7, with a tentative D call TRBD2 (5 bases). V lost 3 bases and J 4 bases, leaving 16 bases between the germline ends. Germline V lookup: CDR1 MNHEY, CDR2 SVGAGI. This CDR3 contains 15 residues. The CDR3 nucleotides are TGTGCCAGCAGTTATTATAACAGTGGCGGGTACGAGCAGTACTTC. It yields the protein CASSYYNSGGYEQYF.

This chain connects TRBV3-1 (or the pseudogene TRBV3-2) to TRBJ2-2; TRBD2 matches 11 bases. The CDR3 has 17 amino acids. Trimming took 4 bases from V and 0 from J; bases not matched to a gene: 4. The germline gives CDR1 LGHDT, CDR2 YNNKEL (reference sequence). CDR3 bases: TGTGCCAGCAGCCTAACTAGCGGGGGAGCGAACACCGGGGAGCTGTTTTTT. As protein: CASSLTSGGANTGELFF.

The chain combines TRBV10-2 with TRBJ2-7; 11 bases match TRBD2. This CDR3 is 15 amino acids long. The germline CDR1 and CDR2 sequences are WSHSY and SAAADI. V lost 3 bases to trimming and J lost 1 base; unmatched junction nucleotides: 2. CDR3 sequence reads: CASSDLAGGSYEQYV. In DNA form, the CDR3 reads TGCGCCAGCAGTGACCTAGCGGGGGGATCCTACGAGCAGTACGTC.

This clone has only a few counts. The chain couples TRBV5-1 to TRBJ2-2; the D gene is possibly TRBD1 (5 bases). Between the trimmed V and J ends, which lost 2 bases and 5 bases, there was a span of 13 bases. Germline CDR1 and CDR2: SGHRS and YFSETQ. The CDR3 extends over 15 amino acids. As DNA, the CDR3 is TGCGCCAGCAGCTTCTCAGGGTCTGAGACCGGGGAGCTGTTTTTT. Amino acid sequence: CASSFSGSETGELFF.

V is TRBV5-4 and J is TRBJ2-3; 7 bases match TRBD1. The ends lost 3 bases at V and 2 bases at J; junction bases unmatched: 6. The CDR3 covers 15 residues. The V gene's germline CDR1 is SGHNT and CDR2 YYREEE (reference sequence). The CDR3 loop is CASSSRDSLTDTQYF. Here the CDR3 DNA reads TGTGCCAGCAGCTCTCGGGACAGCCTCACAGATACGCAGTATTTT. Combining the CDR3 with reference TRBV5-4 and TRBJ2-3 gives the whole variable domain ETGVTQSPTHLIKTRGQQVTLRCSSQSGHNTVSWYQQALGQGPQFIFQYYREEENGRGNFPPRFSGLQFPNYSSELNVNALELDDSALYLCASSSRDSLTDTQYFGPGTRLTVL.

The chain has TRBV19 and TRBJ1-4, with 7 bases aligning to TRBD1. Germline CDR1 reads LNHDA; CDR2 reads SQIVND (reference sequence). CDR3 length: 14 amino acids. The trim removed 9 bases at V and 10 bases at J, leaving 14 bases unmatched. For the CDR3, the DNA is TGTGCCAGCTCAGACTCGGGGACAGCCTTAAAACTGTTTTTT. Protein product: CASSDSGTALKLFF. Full variable domain (outside the CDR3, taken from reference TRBV19 and TRBJ1-4): DGGITQSPKYLFRKEGQNVTLSCEQNLNHDAMYWYRQDPGQGLRLIYYSQIVNDFQKGDIAEGYSVSREKKESFPLTVTSAQKNPTAFYLCASSDSGTALKLFFGSGTQLSVL.

This chain links TRBV29-1 with TRBJ2-3; D is unclear. This CDR3 spans 12 amino acids. Germline V lookup: CDR1 SQVTM, CDR2 ANQGSEA. In DNA form, the CDR3 reads TGCATGGTACGAACAAGCACAGATACGCAGTATTTT. Translated: CMVRTSTDTQYF.

J is TRBJ1-6 and V is TRBV25-1; 8 bases line up with TRBD1. V shed 1 base and J 9 bases; nucleotides not matched to a gene: 8. The germline V gene has CDR1 MGHDK and CDR2 SYGVNS. The CDR3 sequence is 16 residues long. The CDR3 is CASSEFKTGAISPLHF. In DNA, the CDR3 is TGTGCCAGCAGTGAATTTAAGACAGGGGCAATTTCACCCCTCCACTTT.

This clone turned up a few times. This chain uses TRBV7-9 with TRBJ1-4; D is perhaps TRBD1 (6 bases). Germline assignment: CDR1 SEHNR and CDR2 FQNEAQ (reference sequence). The V end lost 5 bases, the J end lost 7 bases, and 17 bases lay between the germline ends. The CDR3 runs 15 residues. CDR3 bases: TGTGCCAGCAGCATCCCGACAGGTCGCGGTGAAAAACTGTTTTTT. Amino acid sequence: CASSIPTGRGEKLFF.

This chain uses TRBV3-1 (or the pseudogene TRBV3-2) with TRBJ2-1; 12 bases agree with TRBD2. The V gene end was trimmed by 2 bases and the J gene end by 7 bases; junction bases not matched to a gene: 15. CDR1 and CDR2 from the germline V gene are LGHDT and YNNKEL (reference sequence). This CDR3 spans 19 amino acids. The CDR3 sequence: CASSQTPLTSGTSGNEQFF. The CDR3 DNA reads as TGTGCCAGCAGCCAAACTCCCTTAACGTCCGGGACTAGCGGGAATGAGCAGTTCTTC.

The chain recombines TRBV7-9 with TRBJ2-1; no clear D. Germline V gene data show CDR1 as SEHNR and CDR2 as FQNEAQ (reference sequence). V lost 6 bases and J 8 bases, leaving 8 bases between the germline ends. The length of the CDR3 is 11 residues. CDR3 bases: TGTGCCAGCAGTCGGAGCGATGAGCAGTTCTTC. Amino acid sequence: CASSRSDEQFF.

Ten or more counts support this clone. The V and J genes are TRBV5-6 and TRBJ2-3, with D perhaps TRBD1 (5 bases). V was cut by 4 bases and J by 5 bases, with 14 bases left in between. Per germline, CDR1 SGHDT and CDR2 YYEEEE. CDR3 length: 14 residues. CDR3 protein: CASSIRVFGDTQYF. The DNA of the CDR3 is TGTGCCAGCAGCATCAGGGTTTTTGGAGATACGCAGTATTTT. Looking up the rest from reference TRBV5-6 and TRBJ2-3 gives the full variable domain: DAGVTQSPTHLIKTRGQQVTLRCSPKSGHDTVSWYQQALGQGPQFIFQYYEEEERQRGNFPDRFSGHQFPNYSSELNVNALLLGDSALYLCASSIRVFGDTQYFGPGTRLTVL.

The CDR3 DNA follows: TGTGCCAGTAGTAATGGACAGGACCAAGAGACCCAGTACTTC. Protein: CASSNGQDQETQYF. The rearrangement joins TRBV19 to TRBJ2-5; 7 bases map to TRBD1. In germline, CDR1 is LNHDA, CDR2 SQIVND (reference sequence). With V trimmed by 4 bases and J by 0 bases, 2 bases remained unmatched. This CDR3 has 14 residues. The complete variable domain, with remaining parts taken from reference TRBV19 and TRBJ2-5, reads DGGITQSPKYLFRKEGQNVTLSCEQNLNHDAMYWYRQDPGQGLRLIYYSQIVNDFQKGDIAEGYSVSREKKESFPLTVTSAQKNPTAFYLCASSNGQDQETQYFGPGTRLLVL.

This clone has just one count. The V call is TRBV7-9, the J call TRBJ1-1; TRBD1 aligns across 7 bases. With 5 bases clipped from V and 6 bases from J, the junction kept 6 bases outside the gene matches. This CDR3 contains 13 residues. Germline lookup yields CDR1 SEHNR and CDR2 FQNEAQ (reference sequence). The CDR3 DNA follows: TGTGCCAGCAGCCCAGGGGGACGGGCTGAAGCTTTCTTT. This sequence encodes CASSPGGRAEAFF.

V gene TRBV28 combines with J gene TRBJ1-5; possibly TRBD1 for D (5 bases). V gave up 7 bases and J gave up 6 bases, with 10 bases separating them. CDR3 length equals 12 residues. Germline V CDR1 and CDR2: MDHEN, SYDVKM. CDR3 loop: CASTGGFQPQHF. The DNA of the CDR3 is TGTGCCAGCACGGGGGGATTTCAGCCCCAGCATTTT. Complete variable domain (other parts from reference TRBV28 and TRBJ1-5): DVKVTQSSRYLVKRTGEKVFLECVQDMDHENMFWYRQDPGLGLRLIYFSYDVKMKEKGDIPEGYSVSREKKERFSLILESASTNQTSMYLCASTGGFQPQHFGDGTRLSIL.

The chain is built from TRBV5-8 and TRBJ1-5; TRBD1 matches at 7 bases. Germline lookup yields CDR1 SGHTS and CDR2 YDEGEE. V gave up 5 bases and J gave up 5 bases; unmatched junction bases: 10. The CDR3 is 15 amino acids. In nucleotides, the CDR3 is TGTGCCAGCAGTTATAACAGGGGAGGTGATCAGCCCCAGCATTTT. This encodes CASSYNRGGDQPQHF.

The gene calls are TRBV7-9 and TRBJ2-2; the match to TRBD1 covers 11 bases. V gave up 5 bases and J gave up 7 bases; unmatched junction bases: 12. The CDR3 length is 17 residues. Germline-derived CDR1 and CDR2 are SEHNR and FQNEAQ (reference sequence). CDR3 sequence reads: CASSHRGQGARGGELFF. Written as DNA, the CDR3 is TGTGCCAGCAGCCACCGCGGACAGGGGGCGAGGGGCGGGGAGCTGTTTTTT.